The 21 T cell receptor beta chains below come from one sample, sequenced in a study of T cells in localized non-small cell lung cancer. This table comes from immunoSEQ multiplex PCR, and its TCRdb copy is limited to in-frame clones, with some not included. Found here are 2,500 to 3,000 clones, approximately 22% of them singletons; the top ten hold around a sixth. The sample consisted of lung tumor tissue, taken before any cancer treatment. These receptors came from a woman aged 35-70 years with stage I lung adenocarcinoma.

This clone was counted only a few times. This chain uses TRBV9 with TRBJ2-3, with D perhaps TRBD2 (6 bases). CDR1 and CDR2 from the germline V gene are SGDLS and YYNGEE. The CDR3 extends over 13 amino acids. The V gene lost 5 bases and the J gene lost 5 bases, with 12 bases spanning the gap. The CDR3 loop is CASSASEGDTQYF. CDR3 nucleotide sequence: TGTGCCAGCAGTGCCTCGGAGGGAGATACGCAGTATTTT.

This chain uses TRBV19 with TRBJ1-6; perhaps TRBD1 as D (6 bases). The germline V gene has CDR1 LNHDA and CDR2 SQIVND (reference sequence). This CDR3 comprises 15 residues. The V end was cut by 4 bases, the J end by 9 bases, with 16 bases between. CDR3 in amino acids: CASSKSGGRGSPLHF. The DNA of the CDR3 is TGTGCCAGTAGTAAATCGGGGGGGCGCGGTTCACCCCTCCACTTT.

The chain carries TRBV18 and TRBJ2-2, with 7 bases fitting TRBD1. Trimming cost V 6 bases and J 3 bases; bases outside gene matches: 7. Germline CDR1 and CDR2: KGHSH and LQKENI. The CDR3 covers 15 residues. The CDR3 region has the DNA TGTGCCAGCTCTCCTAATACAGGGGACACCGGGGAGCTGTTTTTT. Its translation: CASSPNTGDTGELFF.

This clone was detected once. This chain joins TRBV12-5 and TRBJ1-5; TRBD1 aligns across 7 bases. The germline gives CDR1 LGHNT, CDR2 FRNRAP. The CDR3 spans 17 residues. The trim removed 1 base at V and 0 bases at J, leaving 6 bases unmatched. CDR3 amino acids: CASGLEQGTYSNQPQHF. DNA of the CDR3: TGTGCTAGTGGTTTGGAACAGGGGACTTATAGCAATCAGCCCCAGCATTTT.

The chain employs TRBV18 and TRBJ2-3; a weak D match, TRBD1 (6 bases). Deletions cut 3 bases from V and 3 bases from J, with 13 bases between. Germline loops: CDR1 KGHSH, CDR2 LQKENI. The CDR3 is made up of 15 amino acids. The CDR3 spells CASSPIRGGTDTQYF. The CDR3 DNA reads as TGTGCCAGCTCACCGATCAGGGGTGGGACAGATACGCAGTATTTT.

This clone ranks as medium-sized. CDR3 bases: TGTGCCAGCAGCTCATCTAGCGGGGTAATCACAGATACGCAGTATTTT. Amino acid sequence: CASSSSSGVITDTQYF. The chain is built from TRBV11-3 and TRBJ2-3; TRBD2 agrees at 9 bases. Unmatched junction bases numbered 7, after V lost 4 bases and J lost 2 bases. Germline V gives CDR1 SGHNT, CDR2 YENEEA. The CDR3 contains 16 residues.

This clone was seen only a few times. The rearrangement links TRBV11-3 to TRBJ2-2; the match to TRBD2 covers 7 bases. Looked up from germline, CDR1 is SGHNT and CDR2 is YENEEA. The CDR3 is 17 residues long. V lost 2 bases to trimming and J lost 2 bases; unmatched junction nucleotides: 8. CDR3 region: CASSLYSASGNTGELFF. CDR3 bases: TGTGCCAGCAGCTTATATTCAGCTAGCGGAAACACCGGGGAGCTGTTTTTT.

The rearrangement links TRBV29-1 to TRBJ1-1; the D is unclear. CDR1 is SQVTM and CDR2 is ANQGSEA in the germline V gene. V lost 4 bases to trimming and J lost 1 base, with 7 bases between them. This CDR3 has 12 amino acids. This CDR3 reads CSVGDRNTEAFF. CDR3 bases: TGCAGCGTTGGGGATCGGAACACTGAAGCTTTCTTT.

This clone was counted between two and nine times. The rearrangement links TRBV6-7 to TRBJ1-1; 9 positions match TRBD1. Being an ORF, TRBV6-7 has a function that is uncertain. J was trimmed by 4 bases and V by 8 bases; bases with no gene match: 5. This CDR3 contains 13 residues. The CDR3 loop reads CASQDRGGTEAFF. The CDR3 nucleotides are TGTGCCAGCCAAGACAGGGGGGGCACTGAAGCTTTCTTT.

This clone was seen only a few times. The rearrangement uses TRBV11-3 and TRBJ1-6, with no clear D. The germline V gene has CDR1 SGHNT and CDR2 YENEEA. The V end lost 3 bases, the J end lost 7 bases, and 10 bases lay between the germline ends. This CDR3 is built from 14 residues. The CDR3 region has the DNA TGTGCCAGCAGCTTCCCCTCCGGGAATTCACCCCTCCACTTT. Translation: CASSFPSGNSPLHF.

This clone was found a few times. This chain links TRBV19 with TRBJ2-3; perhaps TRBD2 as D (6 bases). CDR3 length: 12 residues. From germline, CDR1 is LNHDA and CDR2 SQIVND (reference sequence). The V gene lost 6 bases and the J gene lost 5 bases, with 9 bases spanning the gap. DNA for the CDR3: TGTGCCAGTAGCTCCGGGAGAGATACGCAGTATTTT. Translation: CASSSGRDTQYF.

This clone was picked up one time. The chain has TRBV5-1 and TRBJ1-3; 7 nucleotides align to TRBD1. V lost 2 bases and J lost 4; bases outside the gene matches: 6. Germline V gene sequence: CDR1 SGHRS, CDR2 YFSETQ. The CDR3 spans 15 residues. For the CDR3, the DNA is TGCGCCAGCAGCTTACAGGGGTCGGCGGGAAACACCATATATTTT. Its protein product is CASSLQGSAGNTIYF.

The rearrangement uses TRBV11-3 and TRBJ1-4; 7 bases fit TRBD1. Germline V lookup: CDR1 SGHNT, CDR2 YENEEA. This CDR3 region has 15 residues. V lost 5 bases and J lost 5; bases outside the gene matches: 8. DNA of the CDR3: TGTGCCAGCAGCCTAGGGGGCGGAAACAATGAAAAACTGTTTTTT. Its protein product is CASSLGGGNNEKLFF. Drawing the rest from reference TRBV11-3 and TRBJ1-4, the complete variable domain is EAGVVQSPRYKIIEKKQPVAFWCNPISGHNTLYWYLQNLGQGPELLIRYENEEAVDDSQLPKDRFSAERLKGVDSTLKIQPAELGDSAVYLCASSLGGGNNEKLFFGSGTQLSVL.

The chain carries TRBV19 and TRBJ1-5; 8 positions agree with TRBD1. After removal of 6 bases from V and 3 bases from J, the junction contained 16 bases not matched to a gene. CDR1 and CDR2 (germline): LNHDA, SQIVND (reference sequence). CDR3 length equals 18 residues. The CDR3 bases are TGTGCCAGTAGCCCCTTCGTGACAGGGGACGGCCACAATCAGCCCCAGCATTTT. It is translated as CASSPFVTGDGHNQPQHF. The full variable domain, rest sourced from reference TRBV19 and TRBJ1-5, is DGGITQSPKYLFRKEGQNVTLSCEQNLNHDAMYWYRQDPGQGLRLIYYSQIVNDFQKGDIAEGYSVSREKKESFPLTVTSAQKNPTAFYLCASSPFVTGDGHNQPQHFGDGTRLSIL.

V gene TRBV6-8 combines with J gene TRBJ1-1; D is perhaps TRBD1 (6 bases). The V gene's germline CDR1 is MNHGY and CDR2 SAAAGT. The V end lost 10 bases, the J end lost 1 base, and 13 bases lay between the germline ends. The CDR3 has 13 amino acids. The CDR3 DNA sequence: TGTGCCATCAGGGGTGTCTGGAACACTGAAGCTTTCTTT. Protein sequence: CAIRGVWNTEAFF.

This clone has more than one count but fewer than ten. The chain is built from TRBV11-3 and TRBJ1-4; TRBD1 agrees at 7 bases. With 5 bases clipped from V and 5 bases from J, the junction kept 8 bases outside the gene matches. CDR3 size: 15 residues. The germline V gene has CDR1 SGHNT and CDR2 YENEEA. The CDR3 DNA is TGTGCCAGCAGCCGTTCAGGGGGATCAAATGAAAAACTGTTTTTT. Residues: CASSRSGGSNEKLFF.

The CDR3 DNA is TGTGCCAGCAGCCCCAGGGAATACTCCTATAATTCACCCCTCCACTTT. Its translation is CASSPREYSYNSPLHF. V usage is TRBV11-3 and J usage is TRBJ1-6; possibly TRBD1 for D (5 bases). Germline CDR1 and CDR2: SGHNT and YENEEA. The CDR3 runs 16 residues. The germline V and J ends were trimmed by 5 bases and 0 bases, with 11 bases remaining between them.

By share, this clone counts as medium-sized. Written as DNA, the CDR3 is TGTGCCAGCAGCGTAGAGGGTTTTAATGAAAAACTGTTTTTT. Amino acids: CASSVEGFNEKLFF. This chain uses TRBV9 with TRBJ1-4, with no clear D. V lost 0 bases and J 4 bases, leaving 7 bases between the germline ends. The CDR3 has 14 amino acids. The germline gives CDR1 SGDLS, CDR2 YYNGEE.

In DNA, the CDR3 is TGCAGCGTTGAATTGGGAGGGAATGAAAAACTGTTTTTT. This codes for CSVELGGNEKLFF. V gene TRBV29-1 combines with J gene TRBJ1-4; D ambiguous. This CDR3 has 13 residues. Germline V gene sequence: CDR1 SQVTM, CDR2 ANQGSEA. V shed 2 bases and J shed 5 bases, with 9 bases lying between them.

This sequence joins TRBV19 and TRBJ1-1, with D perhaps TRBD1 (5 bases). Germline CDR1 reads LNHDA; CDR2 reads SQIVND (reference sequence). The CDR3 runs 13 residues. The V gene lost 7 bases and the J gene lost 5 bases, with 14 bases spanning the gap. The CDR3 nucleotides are TGTGCCAGTACCTCGCAGGCAGGGACTGAAGCTTTCTTT. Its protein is CASTSQAGTEAFF. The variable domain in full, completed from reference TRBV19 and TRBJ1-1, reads DGGITQSPKYLFRKEGQNVTLSCEQNLNHDAMYWYRQDPGQGLRLIYYSQIVNDFQKGDIAEGYSVSREKKESFPLTVTSAQKNPTAFYLCASTSQAGTEAFFGQGTRLTVV.

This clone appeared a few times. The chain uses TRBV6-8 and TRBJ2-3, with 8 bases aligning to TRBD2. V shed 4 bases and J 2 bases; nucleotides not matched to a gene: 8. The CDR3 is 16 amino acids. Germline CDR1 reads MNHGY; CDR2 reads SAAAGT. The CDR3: CASSFSERGYTDTQYF. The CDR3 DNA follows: TGTGCCAGCAGTTTTTCCGAGCGGGGGTACACAGATACGCAGTATTTT.